Sequencing of this T cell receptor beta chain was carried out in a study of blood T cell repertoires in COVID-19. The CDR3 is made up of 18 amino acids. J lost 2 bases, V lost 4 bases, and 11 bases had no gene match. Germline V gives CDR1 SGHNT, CDR2 YENEEA. Clones were read by immunoSEQ multiplex PCR, and TCRdb kept only the in-frame ones, dropping some. The sample lists some 260,000 clones, around 88% occurring once. The specimen sequenced was peripheral blood. This chain uses TRBV11-3 with TRBJ2-3; TRBD2 agrees at 11 bases. The TCR comes from a man older than 75 with acute or convalescent COVID-19. The CDR3 protein is CASSSGVLAGGITDTQYF. The CDR3 nucleotides read TGTGCCAGCAGCTCGGGCGTCTTAGCGGGGGGGATCACAGATACGCAGTATTTT.